This is a list of T cell receptor beta chains from one sample in a study of blood T cell repertoires in COVID-19. Some clones are missing from TCRdb's copy, which holds only in-frame ones; the method was immunoSEQ multiplex PCR. The data show about 300,000 clones, 70% to 90% seen once. Sequenced material: PBMCs or T cells enriched from blood (not recorded which). Receptors originate from a woman in her 30s who had recovered from COVID-19. CDR3s include the opening cysteine and the closing phenylalanine or tryptophan. A D gene is named only where the DNA matches it firmly. Only some rows state a clone size, as once, few, many or a class for expanded clones.

V: TRBV6-5
D: -
size: -
J: TRBJ1-1
CDR3: CASNSFGPGRAFF
DNA: TGTGCCAGCAATTCTTTCGGACCGGGGAGGGCTTTCTTT

V: TRBV6-5
D: TRBD1
size: -
J: TRBJ1-2
CDR3: CASSSPGDRGNYGYTF
DNA: TGTGCCAGCAGTTCCCCAGGGGACAGGGGAAACTATGGCTACACCTTC

V: TRBV7-2
D: TRBD1
size: -
J: TRBJ2-1
CDR3: CASSGDRASYNEQFF
DNA: TGTGCCAGCAGCGGGGACAGGGCCTCCTACAATGAGCAGTTCTTC

V: TRBV18
D: -
size: once
J: TRBJ1-5
CDR3: CASSQERGYSNQPQHF
DNA: TGTGCCAGCTCACAGGAGAGAGGCTATAGCAATCAGCCCCAGCATTTT

V: TRBV7-3
D: TRBD2
size: -
J: TRBJ2-1
CDR3: CASSLVGGGVNEQFF
DNA: TGTGCCAGCAGCTTAGTCGGCGGGGGAGTAAATGAGCAGTTCTTC

V: TRBV10-2
D: -
size: -
J: TRBJ1-2
CDR3: CASSVEVTQVPPSF
DNA: TGCGCCAGCAGTGTGGAAGTAACGCAGGTGCCCCCTTCCTTC

V: TRBV5-5
D: TRBD1
size: -
J: TRBJ1-3
CDR3: CASSLSGQPGNTIYF
DNA: TGTGCCAGCAGCTTATCGGGACAGCCAGGAAACACCATATATTTT

V: TRBV18
D: TRBD1
size: -
J: TRBJ1-1
CDR3: CASSPTQGDTEAFF
DNA: TGTGCCAGCTCACCAACGCAGGGGGACACTGAAGCTTTCTTT

V: TRBV5-6
D: -
size: few
J: TRBJ1-5
CDR3: CASSPTGGGQPQHF
DNA: TGTGCCAGCAGCCCAACCGGGGGGGGACAGCCCCAGCATTTT

V: TRBV5-1
D: TRBD2
size: -
J: TRBJ2-7
CDR3: CASSLSGGTYEQYF
DNA: TGCGCCAGCAGCCTTAGCGGGGGAACGTACGAGCAGTACTTC

V: TRBV19
D: TRBD2
size: -
J: TRBJ2-3
CDR3: CASSRTSGGARSADTQYF
DNA: TGTGCCAGTAGTAGGACTAGCGGGGGGGCCAGGTCGGCAGATACGCAGTATTTT

V: TRBV6-5
D: -
size: -
J: TRBJ1-1
CDR3: CASSYEREAFF
DNA: TGTGCCAGCAGTTACGAGCGGGAAGCTTTCTTT

V: TRBV29-1
D: TRBD1
size: -
J: TRBJ1-2
CDR3: CSVSDRTYGYTF
DNA: TGCAGCGTATCGGACAGGACCTATGGCTACACCTTC

V: TRBV6-5
D: TRBD1
size: -
J: TRBJ1-3
CDR3: CASSMGRGLGNTIYF
DNA: TGTGCCAGCAGTATGGGCAGGGGGCTTGGAAACACCATATATTTT

V: TRBV7-2
D: TRBD1
size: -
J: TRBJ2-7
CDR3: CASSLDGSGGGSYEQYF
DNA: TGTGCCAGCAGCTTAGATGGGTCAGGGGGTGGCTCCTACGAGCAGTACTTC

V: TRBV6-2/TRBV6-3
D: TRBD1
size: -
J: TRBJ1-1
CDR3: CASSYMSGDRIYTEAFF
DNA: TGTGCCAGCAGTTACATGTCCGGGGACAGGATTTACACTGAAGCTTTCTTT

V: TRBV12-3/TRBV12-4
D: -
size: -
J: TRBJ1-6
CDR3: CASSLATESPLHF
DNA: TGTGCCAGCAGTTTAGCGACGGAGTCACCCCTCCACTTT

V: TRBV19
D: -
size: -
J: TRBJ1-5
CDR3: CASSIVGGAQPQHF
DNA: TGTGCCAGTAGTATAGTTGGGGGGGCGCAGCCCCAGCATTTT

V: TRBV7-2
D: TRBD1
size: -
J: TRBJ1-1
CDR3: CASSLSGTGNTEAFF
DNA: TGTGCCAGCAGCTTATCCGGGACAGGAAACACTGAAGCTTTCTTT

V: TRBV4-3
D: TRBD2
size: -
J: TRBJ2-1
CDR3: CASSQELAGALNEQFF
DNA: TGCGCCAGCAGCCAAGAATTAGCGGGGGCCCTCAATGAGCAGTTCTTC

V: TRBV19
D: -
size: once
J: TRBJ2-3
CDR3: CASIGEAGTDTQYF
DNA: TGTGCCAGCATCGGGGAGGCGGGCACAGATACGCAGTATTTT

V: TRBV7-9
D: TRBD1
size: -
J: TRBJ2-7
CDR3: CASSNRQGVDEQYF
DNA: TGTGCCAGCAGCAACAGACAGGGGGTAGACGAGCAGTACTTC

V: TRBV3-1/TRBV3-2
D: -
size: -
J: TRBJ1-5
CDR3: CASSQASSNQPQHF
DNA: TGTGCCAGCAGCCAAGCCAGTAGCAATCAGCCCCAGCATTTT

V: TRBV7-2
D: -
size: -
J: TRBJ1-1
CDR3: CASSLVRRAEAFF
DNA: TGTGCCAGCAGCTTAGTAAGACGGGCTGAAGCTTTCTTT

V: TRBV30
D: -
size: once
J: TRBJ1-2
CDR3: CAWSGAYGYTF
DNA: TGTGCCTGGAGTGGAGCTTATGGCTACACCTTC

V: TRBV16
D: -
size: -
J: TRBJ1-5
CDR3: CASSQDSQYQPQHF
DNA: TGTGCCAGCAGCCAAGACAGCCAGTATCAGCCCCAGCATTTT

V: TRBV7-3
D: -
size: once
J: TRBJ1-1
CDR3: CASSSGGTEAFF
DNA: TGTGCCAGCAGCTCCGGGGGCACTGAAGCTTTCTTT

V: TRBV12-1
D: -
size: -
J: TRBJ2-1
CDR3: CASSPRTGHNEQFF
DNA: TGTGCCAGCAGCCCCAGGACAGGACACAATGAGCAGTTCTTC

V: TRBV11-1
D: TRBD2
size: few
J: TRBJ2-3
CDR3: CASSLGGADTQYF
DNA: TGTGCCAGCAGCTTGGGGGGGGCAGATACGCAGTATTTT

V: TRBV13
D: TRBD2
size: -
J: TRBJ2-3
CDR3: CASSFYRETGLAGVSQYF
DNA: TGTGCCAGCAGCTTTTATCGTGAGACAGGACTAGCGGGGGTATCGCAGTATTTT

V: TRBV29-1
D: -
size: -
J: TRBJ2-7
CDR3: CSVEVPPAYEQYF
DNA: TGCAGCGTTGAGGTCCCCCCGGCCTACGAGCAGTACTTC

V: TRBV7-6
D: -
size: -
J: TRBJ2-7
CDR3: CASGGGGREQYF
DNA: TGTGCCAGCGGAGGGGGAGGGCGCGAGCAGTACTTC

V: TRBV30
D: -
size: once
J: TRBJ2-1
CDR3: CAWSVGAGEQFF
DNA: TGTGCCTGGAGTGTGGGGGCAGGTGAGCAGTTCTTC

V: TRBV6-4
D: TRBD2
size: -
J: TRBJ2-1
CDR3: CASSSGLAGFNEQFF
DNA: TGTGCCAGCAGTTCCGGACTAGCGGGGTTTAATGAGCAGTTCTTC

V: TRBV5-1
D: TRBD2
size: -
J: TRBJ2-1
CDR3: CASSLPSGVRATYNEQFF
DNA: TGCGCCAGCAGCTTACCTAGCGGGGTCCGGGCCACTTACAATGAGCAGTTCTTC

V: TRBV7-9
D: -
size: -
J: TRBJ1-5
CDR3: CASSRPGSPQHF
DNA: TGTGCCAGCAGCAGGCCAGGCAGTCCCCAGCATTTT

V: TRBV28
D: -
size: -
J: TRBJ1-1
CDR3: CASSFPLDSSNTEAFF
DNA: TGTGCCAGCAGTTTTCCATTGGACAGCTCGAACACTGAAGCTTTCTTT

V: TRBV9
D: -
size: -
J: TRBJ1-3
CDR3: CASSADTSGNTIYF
DNA: TGTGCCAGCAGCGCAGATACCTCTGGAAACACCATATATTTT

V: TRBV7-2
D: -
size: -
J: TRBJ1-1
CDR3: CASSFSGGRGAFF
DNA: TGTGCCAGCAGCTTTAGCGGGGGGCGCGGAGCTTTCTTT

V: TRBV9
D: -
size: -
J: TRBJ1-3
CDR3: CASSVGGSSGNTIYF
DNA: TGTGCCAGCAGCGTAGGGGGCAGCTCTGGAAACACCATATATTTT

V: TRBV29-1
D: -
size: -
J: TRBJ1-1
CDR3: CSVASGTPNGEAFF
DNA: TGCAGCGTTGCATCCGGGACACCGAACGGTGAAGCTTTCTTT

V: TRBV30
D: -
size: -
J: TRBJ1-1
CDR3: CAWSLFGVGGTEAFF
DNA: TGTGCCTGGAGTCTTTTCGGGGTCGGGGGCACTGAAGCTTTCTTT

V: TRBV6-1
D: TRBD1
size: -
J: TRBJ1-5
CDR3: CASSETLPGTGNNQPQHF
DNA: TGTGCCAGCAGTGAAACCCTGCCCGGGACAGGGAACAATCAGCCCCAGCATTTT

V: TRBV9
D: -
size: -
J: TRBJ1-1
CDR3: CASSVDPGGGRTEAFF
DNA: TGTGCCAGCAGCGTAGACCCAGGCGGGGGAAGGACTGAAGCTTTCTTT

V: TRBV30
D: TRBD1
size: few
J: TRBJ2-7
CDR3: CALNRGGEQYF
DNA: TGTGCCTTAAACAGGGGCGGCGAGCAGTACTTC

V: TRBV9
D: TRBD1
size: -
J: TRBJ1-2
CDR3: CASSARQGLYGYTF
DNA: TGTGCCAGCAGCGCCAGACAGGGCCTCTATGGCTACACCTTC